The sequence of this T cell receptor (delta chain) was determined in a study of Vδ1+ human thymocytes. Comments on this clone: What it recognizes is unknown.

Purity of the sorted Vdelta1+ thymocytes ranged from roughly 98% to 99.6%. The germline gives CDR1 GEAIGNYY, CDR2 EKD. CDR3 size: 20 residues. The J segment lost 7 bases and the V segment lost 3 bases, leaving 27 bases of the junction unmatched. RNA was extracted from the cells and then reverse transcribed. CDR3 amplicons came from multiplex PCR with pooled V-gene forward and constant-region reverse primers. TCRdb re-called clones from the multiplex PCR reads via CATT. The profile shows about 75,000 delta-chain clones, around 34% of them singletons. Study-wide findings and caveats: Around 20% of thymic delta-chain sequences were Vdelta2, with few Vdelta3, unlike blood Vdelta1+ controls. Thymic TRG and TRD repertoires appeared highly polyclonal, with Gaussian CDR3 length distributions.

The sample consisted of Vdelta1+ gamma-delta thymocytes from the thymus. The subset: FACS-sorted CD3+ TCRalphabeta- TCRVdelta1+ TCRVdelta2- thymocytes. The V gene is TRDV2, the J gene TRDJ1; 8 bases agree with TRDD3. The source is a boy younger than two who had congenital heart surgery. In DNA, the CDR3 is TGTGCCTGTGACCCCGTCCGAGTTTTGGGGGATCCTCTCGTCTCGGGTAAACTCATCTTT. It yields the protein CACDPVRVLGDPLVSGKLIF.